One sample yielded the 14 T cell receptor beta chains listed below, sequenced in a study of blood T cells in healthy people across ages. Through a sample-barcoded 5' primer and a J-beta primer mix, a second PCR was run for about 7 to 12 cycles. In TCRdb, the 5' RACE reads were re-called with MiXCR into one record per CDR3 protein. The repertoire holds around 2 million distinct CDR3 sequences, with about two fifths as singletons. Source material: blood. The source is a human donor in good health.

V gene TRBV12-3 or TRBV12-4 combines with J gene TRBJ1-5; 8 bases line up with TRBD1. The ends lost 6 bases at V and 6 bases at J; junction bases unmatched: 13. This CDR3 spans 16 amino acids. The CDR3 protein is CASSSVQGGESQPQHF. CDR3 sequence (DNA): TGTGCCAGCAGCTCCGTACAGGGGGGGGAATCTCAGCCCCAGCATTTT.

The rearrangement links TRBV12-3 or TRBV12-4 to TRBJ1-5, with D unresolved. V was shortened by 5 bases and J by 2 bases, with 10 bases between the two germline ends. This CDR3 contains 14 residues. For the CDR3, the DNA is TGTGCCAGCAGTACCCGCCCAGGCAATCAGCCCCAGCATTTT. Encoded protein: CASSTRPGNQPQHF.

The CDR3 here is CASSYSLGDTEAFF. The CDR3 DNA is TGTGCCAGCAGTTACTCGTTAGGGGACACTGAAGCTTTCTTT. The chain recombines TRBV6-2 or TRBV6-3 with TRBJ1-1, with D possibly TRBD1 on 5 matching bases. CDR1 is MNHEY, CDR2 SVGEGT, per germline. The CDR3 runs to 14 residues. Trimming removed 0 bases at V and 3 bases at J, with 8 bases between.

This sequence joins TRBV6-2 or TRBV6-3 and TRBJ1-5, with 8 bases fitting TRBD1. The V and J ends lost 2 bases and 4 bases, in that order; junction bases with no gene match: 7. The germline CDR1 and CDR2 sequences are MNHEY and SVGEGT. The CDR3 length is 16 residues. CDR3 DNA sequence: TGTGCCAGCAGTTACAAACCGACAGGGGTAAATCAGCCCCAGCATTTT. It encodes CASSYKPTGVNQPQHF.

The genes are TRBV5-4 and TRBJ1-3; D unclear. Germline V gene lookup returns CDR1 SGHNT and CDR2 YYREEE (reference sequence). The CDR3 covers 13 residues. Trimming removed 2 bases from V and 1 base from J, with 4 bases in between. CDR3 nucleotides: TGTGCCAGCAGCTTTTTATCTGGAAACACCATATATTTT. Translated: CASSFLSGNTIYF.

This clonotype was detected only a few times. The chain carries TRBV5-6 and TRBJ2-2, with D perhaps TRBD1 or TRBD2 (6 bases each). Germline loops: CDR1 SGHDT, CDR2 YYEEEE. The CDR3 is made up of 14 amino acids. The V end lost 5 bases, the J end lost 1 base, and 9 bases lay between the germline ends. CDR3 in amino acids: CASRRGRNTGELFF. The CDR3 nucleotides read TGTGCCAGCAGACGGGGGCGGAACACCGGGGAGCTGTTTTTT. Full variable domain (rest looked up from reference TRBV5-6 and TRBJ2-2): DAGVTQSPTHLIKTRGQQVTLRCSPKSGHDTVSWYQQALGQGPQFIFQYYEEEERQRGNFPDRFSGHQFPNYSSELNVNALLLGDSALYLCASRRGRNTGELFFGEGSRLTVL.

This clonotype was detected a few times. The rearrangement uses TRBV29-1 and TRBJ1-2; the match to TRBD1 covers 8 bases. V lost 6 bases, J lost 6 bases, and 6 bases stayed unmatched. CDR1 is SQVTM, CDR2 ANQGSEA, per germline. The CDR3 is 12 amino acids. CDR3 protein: CSVWTGTDGYTF. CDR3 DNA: TGCAGCGTGTGGACAGGGACGGATGGCTACACCTTC.

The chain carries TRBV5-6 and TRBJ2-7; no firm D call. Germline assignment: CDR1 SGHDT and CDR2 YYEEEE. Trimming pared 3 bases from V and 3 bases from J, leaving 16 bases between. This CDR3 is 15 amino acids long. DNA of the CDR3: TGTGCCAGCAGCTCCCTTCTTATCGGAGACTACGAGCAGTACTTC. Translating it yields CASSSLLIGDYEQYF.

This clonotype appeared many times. For the CDR3, the DNA is TGTGCCAGCGGTCGCGGGGAATTCTACGAGCAGTACTTC. It is translated as CASGRGEFYEQYF. The chain employs TRBV6-2 or TRBV6-3 and TRBJ2-7, with D possibly being TRBD2 (6 bases). This CDR3 comprises 13 residues. The V and J ends lost 8 bases and 3 bases respectively, with 14 bases between them. Looked up from germline, CDR1 is MNHEY and CDR2 is SVGEGT.

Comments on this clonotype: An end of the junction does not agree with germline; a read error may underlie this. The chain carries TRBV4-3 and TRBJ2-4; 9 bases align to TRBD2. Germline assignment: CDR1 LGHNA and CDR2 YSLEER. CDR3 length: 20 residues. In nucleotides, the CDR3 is TGCGCCAACAGCCAAGTAAAGATAGCGGGGGCTCCCCGGGCCAAAAACATTCAGTACTTC. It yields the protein CANSQVKIAGAPRAKNIQYF.

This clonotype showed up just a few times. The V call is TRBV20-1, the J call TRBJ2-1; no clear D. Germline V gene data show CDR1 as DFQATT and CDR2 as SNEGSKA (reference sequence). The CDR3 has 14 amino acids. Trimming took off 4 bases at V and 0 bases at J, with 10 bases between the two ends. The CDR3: CSANMANSYNEQFF. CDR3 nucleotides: TGCAGTGCTAATATGGCCAACTCCTACAATGAGCAGTTCTTC.

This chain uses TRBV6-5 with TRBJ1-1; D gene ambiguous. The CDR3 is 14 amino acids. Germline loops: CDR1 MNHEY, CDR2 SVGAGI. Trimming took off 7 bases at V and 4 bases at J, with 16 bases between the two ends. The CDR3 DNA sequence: TGTGCCAGCACCCCCAGGCTAAGGAGCACTGAAGCTTTCTTT. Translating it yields CASTPRLRSTEAFF.

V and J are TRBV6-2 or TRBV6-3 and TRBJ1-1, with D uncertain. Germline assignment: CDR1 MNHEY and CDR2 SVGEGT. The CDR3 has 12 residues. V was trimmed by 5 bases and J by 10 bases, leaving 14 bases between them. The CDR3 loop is CASSPRTLRAFF. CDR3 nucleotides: TGTGCCAGCAGTCCCCGAACCTTGCGAGCTTTCTTT.

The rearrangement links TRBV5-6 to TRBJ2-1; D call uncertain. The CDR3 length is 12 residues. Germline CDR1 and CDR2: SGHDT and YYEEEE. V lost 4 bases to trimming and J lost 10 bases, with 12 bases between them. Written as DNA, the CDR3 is TGTGCCAGCAGCATCATAAAGGTAGAGCAGTTCTTC. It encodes CASSIIKVEQFF. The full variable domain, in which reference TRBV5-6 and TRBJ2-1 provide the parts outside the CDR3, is DAGVTQSPTHLIKTRGQQVTLRCSPKSGHDTVSWYQQALGQGPQFIFQYYEEEERQRGNFPDRFSGHQFPNYSSELNVNALLLGDSALYLCASSIIKVEQFFGPGTRLTVL.